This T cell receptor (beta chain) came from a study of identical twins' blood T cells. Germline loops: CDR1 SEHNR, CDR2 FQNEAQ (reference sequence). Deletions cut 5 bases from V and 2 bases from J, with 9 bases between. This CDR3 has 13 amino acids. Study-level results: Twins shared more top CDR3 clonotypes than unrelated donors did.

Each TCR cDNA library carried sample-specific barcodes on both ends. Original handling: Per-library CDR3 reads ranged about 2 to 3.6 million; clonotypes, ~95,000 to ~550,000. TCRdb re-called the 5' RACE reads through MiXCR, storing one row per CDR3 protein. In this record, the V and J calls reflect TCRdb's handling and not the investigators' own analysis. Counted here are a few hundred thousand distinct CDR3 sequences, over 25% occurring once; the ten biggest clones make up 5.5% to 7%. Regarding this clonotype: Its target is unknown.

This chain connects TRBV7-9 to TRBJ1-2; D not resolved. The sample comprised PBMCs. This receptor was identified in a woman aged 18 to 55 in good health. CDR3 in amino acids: CASSVTRNYGYTF. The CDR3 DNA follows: TGTGCCAGCAGCGTCACACGCAACTATGGCTACACCTTC.